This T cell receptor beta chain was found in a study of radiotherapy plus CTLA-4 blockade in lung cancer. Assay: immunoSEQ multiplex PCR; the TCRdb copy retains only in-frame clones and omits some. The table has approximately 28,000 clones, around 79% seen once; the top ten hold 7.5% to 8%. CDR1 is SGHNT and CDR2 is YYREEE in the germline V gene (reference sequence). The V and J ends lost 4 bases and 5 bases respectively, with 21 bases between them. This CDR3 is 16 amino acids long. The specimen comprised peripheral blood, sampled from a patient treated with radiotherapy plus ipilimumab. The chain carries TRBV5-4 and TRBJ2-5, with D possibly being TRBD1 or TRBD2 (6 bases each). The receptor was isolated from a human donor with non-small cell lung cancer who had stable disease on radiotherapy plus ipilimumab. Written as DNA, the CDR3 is TGTGCCAGCAGCCCTTCCGGGGGCAACCCCTTTGAGACCCAGTACTTC. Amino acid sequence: CASSPSGGNPFETQYF. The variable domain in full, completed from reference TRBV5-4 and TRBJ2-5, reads ETGVTQSPTHLIKTRGQQVTLRCSSQSGHNTVSWYQQALGQGPQFIFQYYREEENGRGNFPPRFSGLQFPNYSSELNVNALELDDSALYLCASSPSGGNPFETQYFGPGTRLLVL.